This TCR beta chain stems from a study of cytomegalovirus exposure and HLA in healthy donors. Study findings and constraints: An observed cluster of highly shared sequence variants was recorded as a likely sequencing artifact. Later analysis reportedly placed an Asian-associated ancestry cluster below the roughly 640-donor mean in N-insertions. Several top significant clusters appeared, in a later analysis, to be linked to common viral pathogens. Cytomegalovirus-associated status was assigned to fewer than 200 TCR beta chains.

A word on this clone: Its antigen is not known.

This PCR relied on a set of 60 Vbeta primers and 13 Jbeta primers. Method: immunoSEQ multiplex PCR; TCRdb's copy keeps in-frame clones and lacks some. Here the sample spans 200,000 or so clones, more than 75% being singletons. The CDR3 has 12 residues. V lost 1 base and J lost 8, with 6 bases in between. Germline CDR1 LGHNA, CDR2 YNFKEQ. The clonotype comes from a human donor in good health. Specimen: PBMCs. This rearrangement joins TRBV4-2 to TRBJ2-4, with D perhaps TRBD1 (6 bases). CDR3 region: CASSQAGDIQYF. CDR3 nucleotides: TGTGCCAGCAGCCAAGCAGGGGACATTCAGTACTTC.